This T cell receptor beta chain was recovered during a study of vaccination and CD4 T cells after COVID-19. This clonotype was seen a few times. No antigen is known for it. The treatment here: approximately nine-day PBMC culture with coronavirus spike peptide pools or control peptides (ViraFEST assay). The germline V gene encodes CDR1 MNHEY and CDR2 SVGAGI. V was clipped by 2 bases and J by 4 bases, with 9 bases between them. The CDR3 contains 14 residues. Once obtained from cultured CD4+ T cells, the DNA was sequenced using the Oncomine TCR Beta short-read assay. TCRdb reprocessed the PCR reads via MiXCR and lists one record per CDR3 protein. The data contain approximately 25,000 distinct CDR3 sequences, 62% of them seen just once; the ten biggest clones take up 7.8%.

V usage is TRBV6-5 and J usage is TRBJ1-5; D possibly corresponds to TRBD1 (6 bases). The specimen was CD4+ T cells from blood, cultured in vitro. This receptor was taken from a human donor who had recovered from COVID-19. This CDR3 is CASSYTQGNQPQHF. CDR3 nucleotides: TGTGCCAGCAGTTACACACAGGGTAATCAGCCCCAGCATTTT.